This T cell receptor beta chain was sequenced in a study of CD8 T cells in ankylosing spondylitis. The ends were cut back, 0 bases at V and 4 bases at J, with 18 bases in the middle. The length of the CDR3 is 17 residues. Per germline, CDR1 LGHNA and CDR2 YSLEER. This clonotype showed up many times. It was by quantitative 5'-RACE with molecular barcodes that TCR beta libraries were made. TCRdb re-called the 5' RACE reads with MiXCR, one entry per CDR3 protein. The table has approximately 90,000 distinct CDR3 sequences, roughly 8.3% seen once. Input material: blood, either unsorted or a sorted T cell fraction (not recorded which). This clonotype was obtained from a male donor with ankylosing spondylitis or in good health (not recorded which). The chain has TRBV4-3 and TRBJ1-2; weak D call: TRBD1 (5 bases). As DNA, the CDR3 is TGCGCCAGCAGCCAAGATTCTTCGACCAGGGCGGTCTATGGCTACACCTTC. Its translation: CASSQDSSTRAVYGYTF.